Below, one T cell receptor (beta chain) is given with its context. It has no known antigen specificity. Base-call qualities are not available, and no considerably larger clone is one nucleotide away. These data belong to a study of T cells after somatic rescue of genetic block (dated by TCRdb to the early 2020s). Describing the broader study: What the study looked at was long-term robustness, specifically in a T-cell system that came about through somatic rescue of a genetic block in T-cell development.

Library construction relied on the immunoSEQ multiplex PCR assay. The table was pulled from immuneACCESS by TCRdb, which kept in-frame rearrangements only. Such tables lose some clones; where checked, under half of the loss comes from unresolved V genes, and the rest has no known cause. This sample holds approximately 110,000 clones; about 93% were observed only once. The leading ten clones occupy roughly 1.5% of the sample. Taken from the germline V gene, the CDR1 and CDR2 loops are SGHRS and YFSETQ. The germline V and J ends show losses of 2 bases and 7 bases respectively, and no gene match explains 7 bases of the junction. The CDR3 holds 15 amino acids from the cysteine to the phenylalanine. Only CDR3 DNA is held: 45 bases, read in frame from base 1.

The origin of this receptor is a woman aged 18-35 years. Sequences were obtained from peripheral blood mononuclear cells (PBMCs). The chain employs TRBV5-1 and TRBJ1-4; TRBD1 agrees with 8 junctional bases. DNA sequence: TGCGCCAGCAGCTTTCTCGGGACAGGCCTTGAAAAACTGTTTTTT. The encoded protein is CASSFLGTGLEKLFF.